The 31 T cell receptor beta chains presented below share a single source sample, sequenced in a study of T cells in Graves' hyperthyroidism and ophthalmopathy. RNA transcripts gave rise to amplified TCR beta CDR3 regions. RT-PCR in the first round (using the HTBI primer set) targeted the TCR CDR3. A single record per CDR3 protein comes from TCRdb applying MiXCR to the multiplex PCR reads. The sample carries 380,000 or so distinct CDR3 sequences, about 19% recorded once. Specimen: blood. Receptor source: a woman under 30 with Graves' hyperthyroidism.

The table lists this clonotype with many counts. The rearrangement links TRBV29-1 to TRBJ2-2, with 7 bases that match TRBD1. CDR3 size: 15 residues. Germline loops: CDR1 SQVTM, CDR2 ANQGSEA. J was trimmed by 0 bases and V by 2 bases; bases with no gene match: 3. The CDR3 spells CSVESQGANTGELFF. The CDR3 region has the DNA TGCAGCGTTGAATCCCAGGGGGCGAACACCGGGGAGCTGTTTTTT.

This clonotype has a handful of counts. The chain uses TRBV5-5 and TRBJ2-2; D is unresolved. The CDR3 spans 16 residues. Germline lookup yields CDR1 SGHKS and CDR2 YYEKEE (reference sequence). Between the trimmed V and J ends, which lost 6 bases and 0 bases, there was a span of 15 bases. CDR3 in DNA: TGTGCCAGCACCTTCGTCGGGCGGACGAACACCGGGGAGCTGTTTTTT. It codes for CASTFVGRTNTGELFF.

This clonotype appeared many times. The chain has TRBV28 and TRBJ1-1, with TRBD1 as a possible D gene (5 bases). Germline V lookup: CDR1 MDHEN, CDR2 SYDVKM. The CDR3 length is 15 residues. With 6 bases removed from V and 3 bases from J, the gap between germline ends came to 17 bases. CDR3 sequence (DNA): TGTGCCAGCAGCGCACACAGGTCCTGGGACACTGAAGCTTTCTTT. Residues: CASSAHRSWDTEAFF.

This clonotype was found many times. The chain carries TRBV27 and TRBJ2-2; D may be TRBD1 or TRBD2 (7 bases each). V lost 6 bases, J lost 1 base, and 15 bases lay in between. The CDR3 extends over 16 amino acids. The germline gives CDR1 MNHEY, CDR2 SMNVEV (reference sequence). CDR3 sequence: CASRKGGDRNTGELFF. The CDR3 bases are TGTGCCAGCAGGAAAGGGGGGGACAGGAACACCGGGGAGCTGTTTTTT.

Ten or more counts support this clonotype. The junction does not match germline at one end; this may be a read error. The gene calls are TRBV24-1 and TRBJ2-5; maybe TRBD1 (5 bases). Germline V gives CDR1 KGHDR, CDR2 SFDVKD. The CDR3 sequence is 20 residues long. The CDR3 coding sequence is TGTGCCACCGGTGATTTGAGTGTTGGGGCCAGCCCCACGGCGGTTGAGACCCAGTACTTC. Its translation is CATGDLSVGASPTAVETQYF.

The V and J genes are TRBV11-1 and TRBJ2-7; tentatively, D is TRBD1 or TRBD2 (5 bases each). Germline V gene lookup returns CDR1 SGHAT and CDR2 FQDESV (reference sequence). V was pared by 1 base and J by 2 bases, with 12 bases between. This CDR3 spans 15 amino acids. CDR3 amino acids: CASSLEYGAAYEQYF. In DNA, the CDR3 is TGTGCCAGCAGCTTAGAATACGGGGCCGCCTACGAGCAGTACTTC.

This clonotype was observed at least ten times. The rearrangement joins TRBV6-1 to TRBJ2-7, with D possibly matching TRBD1 (6 bases). V was pared by 3 bases and J by 0 bases, with 12 bases between. Germline V gives CDR1 MNHNS, CDR2 SASEGT. The CDR3 runs to 15 residues. CDR3 residues: CASSEGDTFSYEQYF. The DNA for the CDR3 is TGTGCCAGCAGTGAGGGGGACACTTTCTCCTACGAGCAGTACTTC.

Many counts were recorded for this clonotype. The chain links TRBV5-1 to TRBJ2-7; D is ambiguous. Germline V gene lookup returns CDR1 SGHRS and CDR2 YFSETQ. V was clipped by 1 base and J by 3 bases, with 14 bases between them. CDR3 length: 15 residues. CDR3 DNA sequence: TGCGCCAGCAGCTTGTGGACCAGTTTTTTCTACGAGCAGTACTTC. Protein sequence: CASSLWTSFFYEQYF.

This clonotype was detected only a few times. Given a much more abundant clone one base away, this may be a read error. The chain carries TRBV25-1 and TRBJ2-2, with 9 bases identical to TRBD1. The CDR3 has 15 residues. The ends lost 6 bases at V and 6 bases at J; junction bases unmatched: 8. The germline V gene has CDR1 MGHDK and CDR2 SYGVNS. CDR3: CASSEGDRDAGELFF. CDR3 in DNA: TGTGCCAGCAGCGAGGGGGACAGGGACGCCGGGGAGCTGTTTTTT.

This clonotype was observed at least ten times. The gene calls are TRBV7-6 and TRBJ1-2; TRBD1 agrees at 7 bases. Germline CDR1 reads SGHVS; CDR2 reads FNYEAQ. After removal of 5 bases from V and 4 bases from J, the junction contained 13 bases not matched to a gene. This CDR3 contains 16 residues. The CDR3, as DNA: TGTGCCAGCAGCCCTATAGACAGGGCGGCTATCTATGGCTACACCTTC. As protein: CASSPIDRAAIYGYTF.

In its sample, this clonotype was seen many times. The J gene is TRBJ1-1, the V gene TRBV18; 9 bases align to TRBD1. Germline CDR1 and CDR2: KGHSH and LQKENI. Germline trimming cut 8 bases from V and 3 bases from J; bases unmatched to any gene: 7. This CDR3 comprises 14 residues. The CDR3 coding sequence is TGTGCCAGCAGTCCCAGGACAGGGGACACTGAAGCTTTCTTT. It translates to CASSPRTGDTEAFF.

This clonotype occurred many times. J is TRBJ1-3 and V is TRBV6-2 or TRBV6-3; D unresolved. Trimming took 5 bases from V and 1 from J, leaving 12 bases between them. This CDR3 contains 15 residues. The germline gives CDR1 MNHEY, CDR2 SVGEGT. The CDR3 region is CASSPRFTSGNTIYF. The CDR3 bases are TGTGCCAGCAGTCCCCGGTTTACGTCTGGAAACACCATATATTTT.

The V call is TRBV6-5, the J call TRBJ1-2; 12 nucleotides match TRBD1. V lost 4 bases, J lost 7 bases, and 7 bases stayed unmatched. Germline CDR1 is MNHEY and CDR2 is SVGAGI. The CDR3 sequence is 15 residues long. The CDR3 nucleotides are TGTGCCAGCAGTTGGGGACAGGGGGCTCGGTTTGGCTACACCTTC. This sequence encodes CASSWGQGARFGYTF.

This clonotype was picked up many times. The chain is built from TRBV11-2 and TRBJ2-4; no reliable D call. The CDR3 totals 15 residues. V lost 1 base and J lost 0, with 7 bases in between. The germline V gene has CDR1 SGHAT and CDR2 FQNNGV. The CDR3 is CASSLGSKAKNIQYF. For the CDR3, the DNA is TGTGCCAGCAGCTTAGGGTCCAAAGCCAAAAACATTCAGTACTTC.

At least ten counts were recorded for this clonotype. The chain carries TRBV7-9 and TRBJ2-5; the match to TRBD2 covers 11 bases. Trimming removed 8 bases from V and 1 base from J; junction bases left unmatched: 6. Germline lookup yields CDR1 SEHNR and CDR2 FQNEAQ (reference sequence). There are 15 residues in the CDR3. DNA for the CDR3: TGTGCCAGCTCCAGACTAGCGGGACTCCAAGAGACCCAGTACTTC. This codes for CASSRLAGLQETQYF.

This chain joins TRBV29-1 and TRBJ1-2, with TRBD1 matching over 7 bases. V was clipped by 7 bases and J by 4 bases; unmatched bases: 6. The germline CDR1 and CDR2 sequences are SQVTM and ANQGSEA. This CDR3 has 12 amino acids. The CDR3 protein is CSAWDRTYGYTF. Written as DNA, the CDR3 is TGCAGCGCCTGGGACAGAACCTATGGCTACACCTTC.

This sequence joins TRBV13 and TRBJ1-5; no clear D gene. The CDR3 runs 13 residues. V was cut by 1 base and J by 6 bases, with 7 bases left in between. The germline gives CDR1 PRHDT, CDR2 FYEKMQ (reference sequence). The CDR3 reads CASSLDRVQPQHF. CDR3 sequence (DNA): TGTGCCAGCAGCTTAGATCGTGTTCAGCCCCAGCATTTT.

As for this clonotype: Given a much more abundant clone one base away, this may be a read error. J is TRBJ2-5 and V is TRBV2; D not certain. The CDR3 is 11 residues long. Germline V gene sequence: CDR1 SNHLY, CDR2 FYNNEI. CDR3: CASEQKETKYF. CDR3 nucleotides: TGTGCCAGCGAACAGAAAGAGACCAAGTACTTC.

The chain uses TRBV20-1 and TRBJ2-2; 9 nucleotides align to TRBD1. The CDR3 has 16 amino acids. V shed 6 bases and J 8 bases; nucleotides not matched to a gene: 16. Germline values: CDR1 DFQATT, CDR2 SNEGSKA (reference sequence). The CDR3 reads CSATQSRTGVRGELFF. The DNA of the CDR3 is TGCAGTGCGACCCAGAGCAGGACAGGGGTGAGAGGGGAGCTGTTTTTT.

The chain joins TRBV12-3 or TRBV12-4 to TRBJ1-2; D is ambiguous. The CDR3 consists of 13 residues. The ends were cut back, 5 bases at V and 4 bases at J, with 11 bases in the middle. DNA of the CDR3: TGTGCCAGCAGTGTGACTGGGGTCTATGGCTACACCTTC. Its translation: CASSVTGVYGYTF.

At least ten counts were recorded for this clonotype. This chain uses TRBV5-6 with TRBJ2-2; D call uncertain. Germline CDR1 is SGHDT and CDR2 is YYEEEE. This CDR3 has 13 amino acids. V gave up 4 bases and J gave up 4 bases, with 8 bases separating them. The CDR3 loop reads CASSRSFTGELFF. For the CDR3, the DNA is TGTGCCAGCAGCCGAAGTTTCACCGGGGAGCTGTTTTTT.

This rearrangement joins TRBV7-3 to TRBJ1-1, with D perhaps TRBD1 (6 bases). CDR1 and CDR2 from the germline V gene are SGHTA and FQGTGA. V dropped 1 base and J dropped 1 base, with 10 bases sitting between them. The CDR3 totals 15 residues. The CDR3 loop reads CASSLMGGQNTEAFF. CDR3 DNA sequence: TGTGCCAGCAGCTTAATGGGGGGACAGAACACTGAAGCTTTCTTT.

This clonotype has ten or more counts. The junction shows a germline mismatch at one end, possibly a read error. The V call is TRBV11-2, the J call TRBJ1-1, with D maybe TRBD1 (5 bases). This CDR3 comprises 14 residues. CDR1 and CDR2 from the germline V gene are SGHAT and FQNNGV. As DNA, the CDR3 is TGTGCCAACAGCCGACCAGGGAAGTACACTGAAGCTTTCTTT. It encodes CANSRPGKYTEAFF.

Ten or more counts support this clonotype. The rearrangement uses TRBV28 and TRBJ1-1; 9 bases are shared with TRBD1. This CDR3 has 19 residues. The J segment lost 3 bases and the V segment lost 4 bases, leaving 18 bases of the junction unmatched. The germline V gene encodes CDR1 MDHEN and CDR2 SYDVKM. CDR3 DNA: TGTGCCAGCAGTTCCATCAGACCCTCGGACAGGGGAAGGGACACTGAAGCTTTCTTT. It specifies CASSSIRPSDRGRDTEAFF.

A few counts support this clonotype. This rearrangement joins TRBV7-2 to TRBJ2-7, with a tentative D call TRBD1 (6 bases). From germline, CDR1 is SGHTA and CDR2 FQGNSA. CDR3 length: 14 residues. V gave up 4 bases and J gave up 5 bases, with 15 bases separating them. CDR3 loop: CASSYQFTGNEQYF. CDR3 nucleotides: TGTGCCAGCAGCTACCAATTTACAGGGAACGAGCAGTACTTC.

In its sample, this clonotype was seen many times. The J gene is TRBJ1-6, the V gene TRBV20-1; no definite D call. CDR1 is DFQATT, CDR2 SNEGSKA, per germline (reference sequence). The CDR3 length is 13 residues. V gave up 6 bases and J gave up 9 bases, with 15 bases separating them. CDR3 sequence (DNA): TGCAGTGCGGCGCCACGCTACGGTTCACCCCTCCACTTT. Translated: CSAAPRYGSPLHF.

This clonotype was observed many times. The chain recombines TRBV10-1 with TRBJ2-2; possible D gene TRBD2, 6 bases. The CDR3 length is 13 residues. The V and J ends lost 4 bases and 8 bases respectively, with 11 bases between them. Germline V gene lookup returns CDR1 WNHNN and CDR2 SYGVQD (reference sequence). In DNA form, the CDR3 reads TGCGCCAGCAGTGGCGGGACCTGGGGGGAGCTGTTTTTT. This translates into CASSGGTWGELFF.

Many counts were recorded for this clonotype. J is TRBJ2-5 and V is TRBV5-1; D unclear. Trimming took 4 bases from V and 5 from J, leaving 12 bases between them. The CDR3 consists of 13 residues. Germline loops: CDR1 SGHRS, CDR2 YFSETQ. The DNA of the CDR3 is TGCGCCAGCAGCGGGTTTAGCACGGAGACCCAGTACTTC. This codes for CASSGFSTETQYF.

This chain uses TRBV20-1 with TRBJ2-7, with D maybe TRBD2 (5 bases). Germline V CDR1 and CDR2: DFQATT, SNEGSKA (reference sequence). The CDR3 consists of 15 residues. V lost 6 bases and J lost 7, with 25 bases in between. The CDR3 DNA sequence: TGCAGTGCCCTTCGCCCCCTCTCGAGGGCCCTGGAGCAGTACTTC. It codes for CSALRPLSRALEQYF.

This chain joins TRBV28 and TRBJ2-7; 7 bases map to TRBD2. V lost 4 bases and J lost 3; bases outside the gene matches: 3. CDR1 and CDR2 (germline): MDHEN, SYDVKM. The CDR3 loop spans 13 amino acids. The DNA for the CDR3 is TGTGCCAGCAGTTCCCCGGGAGGCTACGAGCAGTACTTC. It specifies CASSSPGGYEQYF.

This clonotype showed up just a few times. The chain couples TRBV20-1 to TRBJ1-4, with D unresolved. V dropped 3 bases and J dropped 3 bases, with 11 bases sitting between them. Germline V CDR1 and CDR2: DFQATT, SNEGSKA (reference sequence). The CDR3 contains 14 residues. CDR3 region: CSASPRWSNEKLFF. CDR3 sequence (DNA): TGCAGTGCTAGTCCCCGGTGGTCTAATGAAAAACTGTTTTTT.